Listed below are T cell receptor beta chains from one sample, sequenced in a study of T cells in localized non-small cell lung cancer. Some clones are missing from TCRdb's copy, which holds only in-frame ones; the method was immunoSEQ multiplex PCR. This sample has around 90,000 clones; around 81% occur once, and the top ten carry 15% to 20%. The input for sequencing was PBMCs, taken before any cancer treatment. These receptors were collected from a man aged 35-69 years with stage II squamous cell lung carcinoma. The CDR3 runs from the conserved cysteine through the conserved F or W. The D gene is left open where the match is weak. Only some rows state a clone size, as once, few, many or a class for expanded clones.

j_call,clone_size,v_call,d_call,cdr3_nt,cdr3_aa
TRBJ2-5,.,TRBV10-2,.,TGCGCCAGCAGTGAAGTAGAGGAGACCCAGTACTTC,CASSEVEETQYF
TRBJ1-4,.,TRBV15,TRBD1,TGTGCCACCAGCCGCACGACCCCGGGACAGGGGGCTTCGCATGAAAAACTGTTTTTT,CATSRTTPGQGASHEKLFF
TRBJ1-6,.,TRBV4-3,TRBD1,TGCGCCAGCAGCCAAGTCCAATCAGGACAGGGAAATTCACCCCTCCACTTT,CASSQVQSGQGNSPLHF
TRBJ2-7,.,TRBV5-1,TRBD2,TGCGCCAGCAGCAACAGCGGGAGTGGGTACGAGCAGTACTTC,CASSNSGSGYEQYF
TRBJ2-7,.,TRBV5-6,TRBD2,TGTGCCAGCAGCTGGGACTACTCAAGGCACTACGAGCAGTACTTC,CASSWDYSRHYEQYF
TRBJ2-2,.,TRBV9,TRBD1,TGTGCCAGCAGCGTTCCGGGACAGGGGAACACCGGGGAGCTGTTTTTT,CASSVPGQGNTGELFF
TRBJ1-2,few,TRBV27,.,TGTGCCAGCACTAAGACGGGGGCCTATGGCTACACCTTC,CASTKTGAYGYTF
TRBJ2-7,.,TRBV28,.,TGTGCCAGCAGTTTGAAGTCCTACGAGCAGTACTTC,CASSLKSYEQYF
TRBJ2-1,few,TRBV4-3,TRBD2,TGCGCCAGCAGCCTTCTTGGGACTAGCGGCCCCAATGAGCAGTTCTTC,CASSLLGTSGPNEQFF
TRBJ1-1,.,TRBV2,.,TGTGCCAGCAGCTTCGGGACAACGAACACTGAAGCTTTCTTT,CASSFGTTNTEAFF
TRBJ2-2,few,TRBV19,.,TGTGCCAGTCGTAAGACCGGGGAGCTGTTTTTT,CASRKTGELFF
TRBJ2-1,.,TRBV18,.,TGTGCCAGCTCACCGGGGTACAATGAGCAGTTCTTC,CASSPGYNEQFF
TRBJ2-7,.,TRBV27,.,TGTGCCAGCAGTTTAGCATGGTCAGTGCGAACCCTAGGGCAGTACTTC,CASSLAWSVRTLGQYF
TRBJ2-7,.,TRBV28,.,TGTGCCAGCAGGGGTCGATACGAGCAGTACTTC,CASRGRYEQYF
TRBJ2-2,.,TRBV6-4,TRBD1,TGTGCCAGCAGTGACGGACAGGGGGCCGGGGAGCTGTTTTTT,CASSDGQGAGELFF
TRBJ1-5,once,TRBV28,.,TGTGCCAGCAGTTTAGGTCAGCCCCAGCATTTT,CASSLGQPQHF
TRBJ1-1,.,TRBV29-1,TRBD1,TGCAGCGTTAGGGACAGGACGAACACTGAAGCTTTCTTT,CSVRDRTNTEAFF
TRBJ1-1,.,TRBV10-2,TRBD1,TGCGCCAGCAGTGATGGGACAGCCTATGAAGCTTTCTTT,CASSDGTAYEAFF
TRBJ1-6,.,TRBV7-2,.,TGTGCCAGCAGCTTAATGCCTGTCAATTCACCCCTCCACTTT,CASSLMPVNSPLHF
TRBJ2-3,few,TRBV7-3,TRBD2,TGTGCCAGCAGCGACGTATGGCGGGGGAGCACAGATACGCAGTATTTT,CASSDVWRGSTDTQYF
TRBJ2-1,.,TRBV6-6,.,TGTGCCAGCCGGAGCGGGAATGAGCAGTTCTTC,CASRSGNEQFF
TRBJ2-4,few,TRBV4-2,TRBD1,TGTGCCAGCAGCCAGGGACAGGGAACGGACATTCAGTACTTC,CASSQGQGTDIQYF
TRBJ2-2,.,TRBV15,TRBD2,TGTGCCACCAAATCCCTCACTAGCGGGGACACCGGGGAGCTGTTTTTT,CATKSLTSGDTGELFF
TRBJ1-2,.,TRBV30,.,TGTGCCTGGTCCAAAGGGAACTATGGCTACACCTTC,CAWSKGNYGYTF
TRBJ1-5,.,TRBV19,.,TGTGCCAGTAGTACAGACCCTGGGAGCAATCAGCCCCAGCATTTT,CASSTDPGSNQPQHF
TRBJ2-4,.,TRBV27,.,TGTGCCAGCAGTCCCGGGACCGCGACGAACATTCAGTACTTC,CASSPGTATNIQYF
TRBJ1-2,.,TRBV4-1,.,TGCGCCAGCAGCCAACCTAGGGACACCGGGCGCGGCTACACCTTC,CASSQPRDTGRGYTF
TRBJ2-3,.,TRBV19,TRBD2,TGTGCCAGTAAGAAAGGACTAGCCACAGATACGCAGTATTTT,CASKKGLATDTQYF
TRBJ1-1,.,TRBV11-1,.,TGTGCCAGCAGCTTCCAGACGCTCACTGAAGCTTTCTTT,CASSFQTLTEAFF
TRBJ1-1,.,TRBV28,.,TGTGCCAGCAGTTTACAGGGGAGTTGGACTGAAGCTTTCTTT,CASSLQGSWTEAFF
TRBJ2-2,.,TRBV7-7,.,TGTGCTAGCAGCCCTAGGGGATTCGGGACCGGGGAGCTGTTTTTT,CASSPRGFGTGELFF
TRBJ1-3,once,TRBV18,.,TGTGCCAGCCGGACGGGAGCAGCTGTCTCTGGAAACACCATATATTTT,CASRTGAAVSGNTIYF
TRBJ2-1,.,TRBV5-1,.,TGCGCCAGCAGCTTGGCACTGGGGGGTGCCAATGAGCAGTTCTTC,CASSLALGGANEQFF
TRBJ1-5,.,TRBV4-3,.,TGCGCCAGCAGCCAAGATAGGGGGGCGCCTAATCAGCCCCAGCATTTT,CASSQDRGAPNQPQHF
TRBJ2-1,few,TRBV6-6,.,TGTGCCAGCATTAAGGGCGACTACAATGAGCAGTTCTTC,CASIKGDYNEQFF
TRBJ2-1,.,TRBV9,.,TGTGCCAGCAGCGTAGGGGGCCCTCCCAATGAGCAGTTCTTC,CASSVGGPPNEQFF
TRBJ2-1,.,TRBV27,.,TGTGCCAGCTTAGCCGGGGACAATGAGCAGTTCTTC,CASLAGDNEQFF
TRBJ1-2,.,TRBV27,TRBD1,TGTGCCAGCAGTCCCCGGGACAGCTATGGCTACACCTTC,CASSPRDSYGYTF
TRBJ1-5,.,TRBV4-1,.,TGCGCCAGCAGCCAAGATAGCAATCAGCCCCAGCATTTT,CASSQDSNQPQHF
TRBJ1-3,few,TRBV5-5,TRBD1,TGTGCCAGCAGCTTTACGACAGGGTACTCTGGAAACACCATATATTTT,CASSFTTGYSGNTIYF
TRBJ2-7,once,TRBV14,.,TGTGCCAGCAGCCCAGGGGCATTTAGGGAGCAGTACTTC,CASSPGAFREQYF
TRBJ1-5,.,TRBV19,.,TGTGCCAGTAGTATAGCCTTCGGGACAACAAATCAGCCCCAGCATTTT,CASSIAFGTTNQPQHF